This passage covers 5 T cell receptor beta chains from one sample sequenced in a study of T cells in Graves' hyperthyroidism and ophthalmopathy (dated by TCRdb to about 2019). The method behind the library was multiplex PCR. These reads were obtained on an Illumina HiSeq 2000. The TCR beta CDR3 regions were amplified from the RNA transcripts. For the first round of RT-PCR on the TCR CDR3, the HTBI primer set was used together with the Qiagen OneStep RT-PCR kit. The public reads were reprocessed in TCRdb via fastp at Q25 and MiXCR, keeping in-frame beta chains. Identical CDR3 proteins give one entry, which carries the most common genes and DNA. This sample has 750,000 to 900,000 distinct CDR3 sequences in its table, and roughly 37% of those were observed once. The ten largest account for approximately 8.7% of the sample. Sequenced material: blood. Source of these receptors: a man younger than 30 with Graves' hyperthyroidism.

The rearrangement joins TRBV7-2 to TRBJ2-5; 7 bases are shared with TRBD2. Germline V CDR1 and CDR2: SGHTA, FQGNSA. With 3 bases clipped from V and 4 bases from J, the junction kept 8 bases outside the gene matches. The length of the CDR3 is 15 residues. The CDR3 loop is CASSFGGRTGETQYF. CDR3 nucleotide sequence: TGTGCCAGCAGCTTCGGGGGGAGAACAGGAGAGACCCAGTACTTC. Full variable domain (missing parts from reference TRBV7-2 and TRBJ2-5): GAGVSQSPSNKVTEKGKDVELRCDPISGHTALYWYRQSLGQGLEFLIYFQGNSAPDKSGLPSDRFSAERTGGSVSTLTIQRTQQEDSAVYLCASSFGGRTGETQYFGPGTRLLVL.

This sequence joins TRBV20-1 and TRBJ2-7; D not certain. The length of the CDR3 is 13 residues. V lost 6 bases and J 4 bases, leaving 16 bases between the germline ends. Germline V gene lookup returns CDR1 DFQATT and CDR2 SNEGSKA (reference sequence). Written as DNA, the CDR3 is TGCAGTGCCAGCTCACCACAACAGTACGAGCAGTACTTC. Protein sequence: CSASSPQQYEQYF.

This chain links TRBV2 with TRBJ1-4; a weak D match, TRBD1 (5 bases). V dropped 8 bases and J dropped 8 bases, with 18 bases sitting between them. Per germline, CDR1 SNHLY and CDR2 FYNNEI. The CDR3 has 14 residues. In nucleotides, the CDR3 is TGTGCCAGCTCCCCCGTAGGGGCCGGGGAAAAACTGTTTTTT. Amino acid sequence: CASSPVGAGEKLFF.

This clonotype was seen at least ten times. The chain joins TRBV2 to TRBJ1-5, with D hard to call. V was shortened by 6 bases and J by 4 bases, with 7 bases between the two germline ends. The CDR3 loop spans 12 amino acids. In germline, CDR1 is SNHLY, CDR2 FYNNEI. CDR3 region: CASRAVNQPQHF. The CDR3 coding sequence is TGTGCCAGCAGGGCAGTTAATCAGCCCCAGCATTTT.

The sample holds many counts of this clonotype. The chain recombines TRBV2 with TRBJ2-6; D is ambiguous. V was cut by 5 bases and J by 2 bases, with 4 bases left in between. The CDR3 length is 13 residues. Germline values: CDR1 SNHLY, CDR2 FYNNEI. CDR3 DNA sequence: TGTGCCAGCAGTTACCCTGGGGCCAACGTCCTGACTTTC. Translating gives CASSYPGANVLTF.